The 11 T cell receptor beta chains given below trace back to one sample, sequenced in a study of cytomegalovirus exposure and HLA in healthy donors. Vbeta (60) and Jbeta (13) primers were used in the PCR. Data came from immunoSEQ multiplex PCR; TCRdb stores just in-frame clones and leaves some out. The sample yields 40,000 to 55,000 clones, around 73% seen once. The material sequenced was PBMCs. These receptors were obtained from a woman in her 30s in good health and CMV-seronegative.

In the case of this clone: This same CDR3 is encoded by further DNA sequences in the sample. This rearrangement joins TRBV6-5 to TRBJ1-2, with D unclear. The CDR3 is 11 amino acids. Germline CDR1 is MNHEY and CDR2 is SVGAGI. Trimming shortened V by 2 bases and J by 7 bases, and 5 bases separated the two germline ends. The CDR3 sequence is CASSYRGGYTF. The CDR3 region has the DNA TGTGCCAGCAGTTACCGGGGTGGCTACACCTTC.

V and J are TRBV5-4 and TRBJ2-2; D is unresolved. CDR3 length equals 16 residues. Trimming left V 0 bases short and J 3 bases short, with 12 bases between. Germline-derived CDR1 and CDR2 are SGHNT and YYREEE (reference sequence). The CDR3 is CASSLASKRDTGELFF. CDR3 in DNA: TGTGCCAGCAGCTTGGCTAGTAAGAGAGACACCGGGGAGCTGTTTTTT.

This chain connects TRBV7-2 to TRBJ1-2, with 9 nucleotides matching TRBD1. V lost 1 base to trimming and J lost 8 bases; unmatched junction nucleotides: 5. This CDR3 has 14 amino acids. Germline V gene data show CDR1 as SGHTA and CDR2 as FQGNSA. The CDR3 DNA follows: TGTGCCAGCAGCTTAGACAGGGGGCTTCGCGGCTACACCTTC. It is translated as CASSLDRGLRGYTF.

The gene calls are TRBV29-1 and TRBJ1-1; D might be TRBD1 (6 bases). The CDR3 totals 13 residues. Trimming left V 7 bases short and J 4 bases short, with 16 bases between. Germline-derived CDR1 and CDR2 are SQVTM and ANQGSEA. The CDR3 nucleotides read TGCAGCGCACTACAGGGTGTGGGCACTGAAGCTTTCTTT. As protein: CSALQGVGTEAFF.

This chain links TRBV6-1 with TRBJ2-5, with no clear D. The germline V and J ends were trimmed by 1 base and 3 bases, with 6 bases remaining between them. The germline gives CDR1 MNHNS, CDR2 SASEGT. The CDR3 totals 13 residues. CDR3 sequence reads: CASSEVQKETQYF. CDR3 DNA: TGTGCCAGCAGTGAAGTACAGAAAGAGACCCAGTACTTC.

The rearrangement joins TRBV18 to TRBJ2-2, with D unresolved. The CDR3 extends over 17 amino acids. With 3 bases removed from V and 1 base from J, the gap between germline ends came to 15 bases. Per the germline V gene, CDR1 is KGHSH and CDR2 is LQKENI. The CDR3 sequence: CASSPLKGRMNTGELFF. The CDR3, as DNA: TGTGCCAGCTCACCGCTAAAAGGCAGGATGAACACCGGGGAGCTGTTTTTT.

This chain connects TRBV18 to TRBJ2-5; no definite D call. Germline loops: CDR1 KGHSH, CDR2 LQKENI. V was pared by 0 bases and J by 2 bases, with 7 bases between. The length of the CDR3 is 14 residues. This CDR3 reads CASSPPGLQETQYF. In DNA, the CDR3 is TGTGCCAGCTCACCACCGGGCCTTCAAGAGACCCAGTACTTC.

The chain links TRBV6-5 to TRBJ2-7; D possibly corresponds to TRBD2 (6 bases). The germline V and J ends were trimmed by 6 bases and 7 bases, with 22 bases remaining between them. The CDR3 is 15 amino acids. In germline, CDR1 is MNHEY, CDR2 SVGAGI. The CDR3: CASRPLAQGAIEQYF. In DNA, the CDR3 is TGTGCCAGCAGACCCCTAGCGCAAGGGGCTATAGAGCAGTACTTC.

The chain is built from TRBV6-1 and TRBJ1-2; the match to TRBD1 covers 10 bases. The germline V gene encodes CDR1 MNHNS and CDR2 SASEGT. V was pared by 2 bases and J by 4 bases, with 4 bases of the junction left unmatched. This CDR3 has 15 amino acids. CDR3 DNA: TGTGCCAGCAGTGAAACGACAGGGGGCGGCTATGGCTACACCTTC. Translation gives CASSETTGGGYGYTF.

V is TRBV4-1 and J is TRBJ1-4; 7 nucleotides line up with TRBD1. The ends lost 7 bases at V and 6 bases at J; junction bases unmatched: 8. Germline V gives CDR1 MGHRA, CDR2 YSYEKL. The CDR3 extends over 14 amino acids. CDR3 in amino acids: CASTGQDWDEKLFF. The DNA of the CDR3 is TGCGCCAGCACCGGACAGGACTGGGATGAAAAACTGTTTTTT.

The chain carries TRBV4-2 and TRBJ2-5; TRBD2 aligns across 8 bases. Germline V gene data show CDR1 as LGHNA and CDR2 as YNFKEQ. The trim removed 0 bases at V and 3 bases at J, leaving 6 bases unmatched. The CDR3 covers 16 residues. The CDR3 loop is CASSQDGTRSEETQYF. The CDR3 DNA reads TGTGCCAGCAGCCAAGATGGGACTAGAAGTGAAGAGACCCAGTACTTC.